A single T cell receptor (beta chain) is shown here with its context. What it recognizes is unknown. V lost 4 bases to trimming and J lost 2 bases, with 10 bases between them. Germline V CDR1 and CDR2: MNHEY, SVGAGI. The CDR3 sequence is 14 residues long. The PCR used 60 Vbeta and 13 Jbeta primers. The authors' processing: Per a later analysis, the number of unique TCR beta chains was around 80 million, of which roughly 11 million were shared. Profiling relied on immunoSEQ multiplex PCR, and the TCRdb table lists in-frame clones only, not all of them. V, J and clone size derive from that table, while D and trimming were established from the DNA sequence. The table lists under 85,000 clones. This specimen comes from a study of cytomegalovirus exposure and HLA in healthy donors. Overall study results and limits: Productive status was seen about 90% or about 30% of the time for most TCR beta V segments in an earlier analysis.

This TCR was sampled from a boy under 18 in good health and CMV-seronegative. Sequenced: PBMCs. V and J are TRBV6-5 and TRBJ2-3; no firm D call. For the CDR3, the DNA is TGTGCCAGCAGTTTAGCAGTAGACACAGATACGCAGTATTTT. It codes for CASSLAVDTDTQYF.